The rows below give T cell receptor beta chains drawn from one sample of a study of CD8+ T cells in alopecia areata. The data were produced by immunoSEQ multiplex PCR, yet TCRdb's version contains in-frame clones alone and is incomplete. The table shows 90,000 to 130,000 clones, with less than 75% occurring only once. The sequencing used CD8+ T cells sorted from blood, collected at week 24, from a patient treated with tofacitinib. These receptors originate from a human donor with alopecia areata. Each CDR3 is given with its conserved first and last residue. D genes are given only for firm matches. For some rows the clone size is stated as once, few or many, or as a class when expanded; others skip it.

TRBJ1-5 TRBV7-9 few - TGTGCCAGCAGCTTAGCGGGCCACCCTAATCAGCCCCAGCATTTT CASSLAGHPNQPQHF
TRBJ2-7 TRBV27 once - TGTGCCAGCAGTTCACGGTACTACGAGCAGTACTTC CASSSRYYEQYF
TRBJ1-1 TRBV9 few - TGTGCCAGCAGCGCTTCCTCCCAGAGAGACACTGAAGCTTTCTTT CASSASSQRDTEAFF
TRBJ1-1 TRBV29-1 - - TGCAGCGTTGTGGCAGGACTCATGAACACTGAAGCTTTCTTT CSVVAGLMNTEAFF
TRBJ1-1 TRBV6-5 - - TGTGCCAGCAGTTACGATCGGAGCAATCTGAACACTGAAGCTTTCTTT CASSYDRSNLNTEAFF
TRBJ2-1 TRBV10-3 - - TGTGCCACTCAGGGGCGATACAATGAGCAGTTCTTC CATQGRYNEQFF
TRBJ2-7 TRBV5-1 - TRBD1 TGCGCCAGCGAACTGGGACAGGGGGCTGACGAGCAGTACTTC CASELGQGADEQYF
TRBJ1-2 TRBV30 - TRBD1 TGTGCCTGGAGTGACATGGACAGGGGTTTACGTGGCTACACCTTC CAWSDMDRGLRGYTF
TRBJ2-3 TRBV4-2 few TRBD2 TGTGCCAGCAGCCAAGCTAGCGGGGGGGCAGATACGCAGTATTTT CASSQASGGADTQYF
TRBJ2-3 TRBV25-1 - - TGTGCCAGCAGTGAATGGGACAGCACAGATACGCAGTATTTT CASSEWDSTDTQYF
TRBJ1-6 TRBV25-1 once - TGTGCCAGCACAAAACTCTATTTCTGGCCCCTCCACTTT CASTKLYFWPLHF
TRBJ1-5 TRBV21-1 - - TGTGCCAGCATCCTTCTCGGAGGATCTCACCACCAAGGACAGCCCCAGCATTTT CASILLGGSHHQGQPQHF
TRBJ1-2 TRBV10-3 - - TGTGCCATCAGTGTAGCCGGGACGGAGAATGGCTACACCTTC CAISVAGTENGYTF
TRBJ2-1 TRBV23-1 - - TGCGCCAGCAGCCCGGACACAGGCGAGCAGTTCTTC CASSPDTGEQFF
TRBJ2-7 TRBV27 many - TGTGCCAGCAGTCCTCGAGATCAGTACTTC CASSPRDQYF
TRBJ1-5 TRBV19 - - TGTGCCAGTAGTATTGTTTCTGCTCAGCCCCAGCATTTT CASSIVSAQPQHF
TRBJ1-2 TRBV7-2 - - TGTGCCAGCAGCCCACACTCGCAGGTGCCTAACTATGGCTACACCTTC CASSPHSQVPNYGYTF
TRBJ1-5 TRBV19 - TRBD1 TGTGCCAGCATGGACAACAGGGGGAGTCAGCCCCAGCATTTT CASMDNRGSQPQHF
TRBJ1-2 TRBV18 - TRBD1 TGTGCCAGCTCACCGGGACAGGGGGCGACTCACTATGGCTACACCTTC CASSPGQGATHYGYTF
TRBJ2-1 TRBV30 - TRBD1 TGTGCCTGGAGTTGGGACAGGGCATCTGAGCAGTTCTTC CAWSWDRASEQFF
TRBJ2-2 TRBV7-6 - - TGTGCCAGCAGCTTTCACCAGCGGGCCGGGGAGCTGTTTTTT CASSFHQRAGELFF
TRBJ1-5 TRBV27 - - TGTGCCAGCAGTTTAAGACACCACACGCAGCCCCAGCATTTT CASSLRHHTQPQHF
TRBJ1-3 TRBV30 - - TGTGCCTGGAGTGTAGACCGGGTCCTCTCTGGAAACACCATATATTTT CAWSVDRVLSGNTIYF
TRBJ2-3 TRBV13 few TRBD2 TGTGCCAGCACGGGACTAGCGACAGATACGCAGTATTTT CASTGLATDTQYF
TRBJ2-7 TRBV25-1 - - TGTGCCAGCACCGACAGCCTTTCCTACGAGCAGTACTTC CASTDSLSYEQYF
TRBJ2-1 TRBV7-6 few - TGTGCCAGCAGCTCTCGGGACGGCTACAATGAGCAGTTCTTC CASSSRDGYNEQFF
TRBJ1-1 TRBV4-1 - TRBD1 TGCGCCAGCAGCCAGTTACTTAGACAGGGCACGAACACTGAAGCTTTCTTT CASSQLLRQGTNTEAFF
TRBJ1-3 TRBV11-2 - - TGTGCCAGCAGCTGGGAGGGAGCAGACCGCGCCGCCATATATTTT CASSWEGADRAAIYF
TRBJ1-6 TRBV5-1 - TRBD1 TGCGCCAGCAGGCCCGCTGGGACAGAGAATTCACCCCTCCACTTT CASRPAGTENSPLHF
TRBJ2-7 TRBV5-6 - - TGTGCCAGCAGCCCCGAGGGTGCCACCTACGAGCAGTACTTC CASSPEGATYEQYF
TRBJ1-1 TRBV19 - - TGTGCCAGTAGCCGAGAGGGGATTCGCGCTTTCTTT CASSREGIRAFF
TRBJ1-2 TRBV7-9 few - TGTGCCAGCAGCTTTGGGACCCTCCGGGGCTACACCTTC CASSFGTLRGYTF
TRBJ2-7 TRBV4-1 - TRBD2 TGCGCCAGCAGCCAGGGACCGGGACTAGCGGGGGTCGAGCAGTACTTC CASSQGPGLAGVEQYF
TRBJ2-5 TRBV27 few - TGTGCCAGCAGCCTAGGACGAGGGTGGGCAGAGACCCAGTACTTC CASSLGRGWAETQYF
TRBJ1-2 TRBV27 - - TGTGCCAGCAGTCCCAGGGAGCAAAGCTATGGCTACACCTTC CASSPREQSYGYTF
TRBJ2-1 TRBV7-2 few TRBD2 TGTGCCAGCAGCTTAGGACTCCTAGCGGGGGGAGGCAATGAGCAGTTCTTC CASSLGLLAGGGNEQFF
TRBJ1-1 TRBV10-3 - TRBD1 TGTGCCATCAGTGAAGACAGGGCCACTGAAGCTTTCTTT CAISEDRATEAFF
TRBJ1-1 TRBV10-3 - - TGTGCCATCAGTGAGTCTCGAACTGAAGCTTTCTTT CAISESRTEAFF
TRBJ2-7 TRBV6-1 once - TGTGCCAGCAGTGAACTTCACAGCTCCTACGAGCAGTACTTC CASSELHSSYEQYF
TRBJ2-7 TRBV29-1 - - TGCAGCGAAGCGAGGACACTTCCGAAGGTTTTAGCATACGAGCAGTACTTC CSEARTLPKVLAYEQYF
TRBJ1-5 TRBV25-1 - - TGTGCCGGCAGTGAATTTGAGGCTGAGGGGCCCCAGCATTTT CAGSEFEAEGPQHF
TRBJ1-6 TRBV2 many - TGTGCCAGCAGTGACAGGGATGAAAATTCACCCCTCCACTTT CASSDRDENSPLHF
TRBJ2-5 TRBV9 - - TGTGCCAGCAGCGTAGAGAGTGTGGATGGAGAGACCCAGTACTTC CASSVESVDGETQYF
TRBJ2-7 TRBV29-1 few TRBD1 TGCAGCGTTGAAGCGGGACAGGGCTCCTACGAGCAGTACTTC CSVEAGQGSYEQYF
TRBJ2-5 TRBV30 - - TGTGCCTGGACCTCGTGGAGGGAGGAGAACCAAGAGACCCAGTACTTC CAWTSWREENQETQYF